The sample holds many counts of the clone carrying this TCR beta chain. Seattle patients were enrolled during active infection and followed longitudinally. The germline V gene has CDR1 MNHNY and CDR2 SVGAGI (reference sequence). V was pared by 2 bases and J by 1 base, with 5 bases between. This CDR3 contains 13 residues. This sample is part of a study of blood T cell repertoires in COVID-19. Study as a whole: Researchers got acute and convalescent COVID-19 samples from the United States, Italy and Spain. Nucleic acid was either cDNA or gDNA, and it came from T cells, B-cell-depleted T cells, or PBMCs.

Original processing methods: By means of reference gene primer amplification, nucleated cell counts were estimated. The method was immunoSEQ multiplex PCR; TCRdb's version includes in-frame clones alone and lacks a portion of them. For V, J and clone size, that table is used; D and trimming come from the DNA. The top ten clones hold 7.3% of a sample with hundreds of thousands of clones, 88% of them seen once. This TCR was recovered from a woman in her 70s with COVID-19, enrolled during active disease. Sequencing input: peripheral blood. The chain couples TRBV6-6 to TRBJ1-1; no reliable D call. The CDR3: CASSYTRNTEAFF. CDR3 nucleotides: TGTGCCAGCAGTTACACCAGGAACACTGAAGCTTTCTTT.